Below are 26 T cell receptor beta chains sequenced from a single sample in a study of CD8+CD57+ T cells in acquired aplastic anemia. Genomic DNA, the template, was used for profiling of the TCR beta VDJ and CDR3. TCRdb reprocessed the reads via MiXCR and lists one record per CDR3 protein. Of 300,000 or so distinct CDR3 sequences listed, around three fifths were seen once; the top ten hold around 1.3%. All sequencing subjects had displayed CD8+CD57+ cell expansion on flow cytometry. Sequenced input: sorted CD4+, CD8+, or CD8+CD57+ T cells (not recorded which) from PBMCs. The receptor set was obtained from a human donor with aplastic anemia.

This clonotype has only one observation. CDR3: CGATRGTGNTIYF. DNA of the CDR3: TGCGGCGCCACGAGGGGAACTGGAAACACCATATATTTT. The chain joins TRBV29-1 to TRBJ1-3, with a weak D call TRBD1 (5 bases). CDR3 size: 13 residues. Germline lookup yields CDR1 SQVTM and CDR2 ANQGSEA. The full variable domain, rest sourced from reference TRBV29-1 and TRBJ1-3, is SAVISQKPSRDICQRGTSLTIQCQVDSQVTMMFWYRQQPGQSLTLIATANQGSEATYESGFVIDKFPISRPNLTFSTLTVSNMSPEDSSIYLCGATRGTGNTIYFGEGSWLTVV.

The chain recombines TRBV7-9 with TRBJ2-7; 12 bases are shared with TRBD1. With V trimmed by 0 bases and J by 6 bases, 3 bases remained unmatched. CDR1 is SEHNR and CDR2 is FQNEAQ in the germline V gene (reference sequence). This CDR3 has 15 residues. CDR3 sequence reads: CASSLAGQGAGEQYF. In nucleotides, the CDR3 is TGTGCCAGCAGCTTAGCGGGACAGGGGGCTGGCGAGCAGTACTTC. The full variable domain, its missing parts supplied by reference TRBV7-9 and TRBJ2-7, is DTGVSQNPRHKITKRGQNVTFRCDPISEHNRLYWYRQTLGQGPEFLTYFQNEAQLEKSRLLSDRFSAERPKGSFSTLEIQRTEQGDSAMYLCASSLAGQGAGEQYFGPGTRLTVT.

This clonotype has just one count. This rearrangement joins TRBV11-2 to TRBJ2-7, with a tentative D call TRBD2 (5 bases). CDR3 length: 13 residues. The ends were cut back, 3 bases at V and 3 bases at J, with 9 bases in the middle. Germline lookup yields CDR1 SGHAT and CDR2 FQNNGV. The chain's CDR3 is CASSFNGIYEQYF. DNA of the CDR3: TGTGCCAGCAGCTTTAACGGGATCTACGAGCAGTACTTC.

Many counts were recorded for this clonotype. The chain joins TRBV19 to TRBJ2-3; 8 bases line up with TRBD1. Per the germline V gene, CDR1 is LNHDA and CDR2 is SQIVND (reference sequence). The ends lost 2 bases at V and 6 bases at J; junction bases unmatched: 1. The length of the CDR3 is 13 residues. CDR3: CASSIQGADTQYF. The CDR3, as DNA: TGTGCCAGTAGTATACAGGGGGCGGATACGCAGTATTTT.

CDR3 sequence reads: CASSPGPASTDTQYF. Written as DNA, the CDR3 is TGCGCCAGCAGCCCAGGCCCAGCGAGCACAGATACGCAGTATTTT. The V call is TRBV4-1, the J call TRBJ2-3; no reliable D call. V lost 4 bases, J lost 0 bases, and 11 bases lay in between. Germline V gene data show CDR1 as MGHRA and CDR2 as YSYEKL. The CDR3 is 15 residues long.

The chain links TRBV5-4 to TRBJ1-2; D is undetermined. Looked up from germline, CDR1 is SGHNT and CDR2 is YYREEE (reference sequence). The length of the CDR3 is 11 residues. V was shortened by 2 bases and J by 9 bases, with 8 bases between the two germline ends. CDR3 residues: CASSFLMSYTF. CDR3 DNA: TGTGCCAGCAGCTTCTTGATGAGCTACACCTTC.

This clonotype occurred once. The chain recombines TRBV2 with TRBJ1-4; D perhaps matches TRBD1 (6 bases). The CDR3 sequence is 14 residues long. V shed 6 bases and J shed 8 bases, with 16 bases lying between them. CDR1 and CDR2 from the germline V gene are SNHLY and FYNNEI. CDR3 in amino acids: CASSLGRGQEKLFF. In nucleotides, the CDR3 is TGTGCCAGCAGCTTGGGCAGGGGACAAGAAAAACTGTTTTTT.

This clonotype came up many times. V usage is TRBV6-5 and J usage is TRBJ2-3; D unclear. The CDR3 is 16 residues long. The germline gives CDR1 MNHEY, CDR2 SVGAGI. V was pared by 0 bases and J by 1 base, with 11 bases between. CDR3 sequence (DNA): TGTGCCAGCAGTTACTCGAAATTTATGGGCACAGATACGCAGTATTTT. Its translation: CASSYSKFMGTDTQYF.

There are many counts of this clonotype. This chain connects TRBV6-5 to TRBJ1-6; D gene ambiguous. Germline CDR1 reads MNHEY; CDR2 reads SVGAGI. The CDR3 is made up of 13 amino acids. V lost 2 bases and J lost 10, with 9 bases in between. CDR3 nucleotide sequence: TGTGCCAGCAGTTACGGCCTTCAGTCACCCCTCCACTTT. It encodes CASSYGLQSPLHF.

Regarding this clonotype: Here the CDR3 omits its conserved ending phenylalanine or tryptophan, so a read error is the likely source. No DNA is shown, since the ends of the CDR3 on it are uncertain; the CDR3 is the one TCRdb lists. V usage is TRBV6-1 and J usage is TRBJ1-1. Germline V gene sequence: CDR1 MNHNS, CDR2 SASEGT. The CDR3 is made up of 10 amino acids, end residues included. The CDR3 loop is CASSYGGSFS.

The chain couples TRBV7-6 to TRBJ1-3; D is uncertain. Germline V gene data show CDR1 as SGHVS and CDR2 as FNYEAQ. V was pared by 4 bases and J by 4 bases, with 14 bases between. This CDR3 comprises 15 residues. The CDR3 DNA is TGTGCCAGCAGCTCCGGCCCACTGGGAGGAAACACCATATATTTT. This encodes CASSSGPLGGNTIYF.

This clonotype was seen more than once but under ten times. This sequence joins TRBV19 and TRBJ1-6; 7 nucleotides line up with TRBD1. V was clipped by 3 bases and J by 9 bases; unmatched bases: 5. The CDR3 length is 14 residues. Germline V CDR1 and CDR2: LNHDA, SQIVND (reference sequence). CDR3 region: CASSIGTEGSPLHF. CDR3 coding DNA: TGTGCCAGTAGTATCGGGACAGAGGGTTCACCCCTCCACTTT.

This clonotype was seen a handful of times. This chain connects TRBV19 to TRBJ2-3; D is undetermined. CDR1 is LNHDA, CDR2 SQIVND, per germline (reference sequence). The CDR3 totals 15 residues. Trimming removed 3 bases from V and 2 bases from J, with 12 bases in between. CDR3 region: CASSIGIRATDTQYF. CDR3 sequence (DNA): TGTGCCAGTAGTATTGGTATTCGGGCCACAGATACGCAGTATTTT.

This clonotype was observed at least ten times. The V and J genes are TRBV7-9 and TRBJ2-2; a weak D match, TRBD2 (6 bases). The V gene lost 0 bases and the J gene lost 6 bases, with 8 bases spanning the gap. Germline V gene lookup returns CDR1 SEHNR and CDR2 FQNEAQ (reference sequence). There are 14 residues in the CDR3. The chain's CDR3 is CASSLAGGSGELFF. CDR3 sequence (DNA): TGTGCCAGCAGCTTAGCGGGGGGATCCGGGGAGCTGTTTTTT.

The V and J genes are TRBV6-2 or TRBV6-3 and TRBJ2-7, with D unclear. CDR3 length equals 11 residues. V shed 5 bases and J shed 5 bases, with 7 bases lying between them. The V gene's germline CDR1 is MNHEY and CDR2 SVGEGT. CDR3 DNA sequence: TGTGCCAGCAGTGACCACCACGAGCAGTACTTC. Protein sequence: CASSDHHEQYF.

The V gene is TRBV10-3, the J gene TRBJ2-2; 8 bases fit TRBD1. The CDR3 spans 13 residues. V was pared by 11 bases and J by 5 bases, with 7 bases of the junction left unmatched. In germline, CDR1 is ENHRY, CDR2 SYGVKD. The CDR3 spells CALKTGETGELFF. The CDR3 DNA reads TGTGCCTTAAAGACAGGGGAGACCGGGGAGCTGTTTTTT.

This clonotype was detected many times. The gene calls are TRBV4-2 and TRBJ2-3; 13 bases are shared with TRBD2. This CDR3 is built from 20 residues. The V and J ends lost 0 bases and 2 bases, in that order; junction bases with no gene match: 11. The germline CDR1 and CDR2 sequences are LGHNA and YNFKEQ. DNA of the CDR3: TGTGCCAGCAGCCAAGATTCGGACCGGACTAGCGGGGGCCCCACAGATACGCAGTATTTT. It encodes CASSQDSDRTSGGPTDTQYF.

The rearrangement links TRBV15 to TRBJ1-4; D remains unclear. This CDR3 comprises 17 residues. The germline V gene encodes CDR1 LNHNV and CDR2 YYDKDF (reference sequence). The V end was cut by 0 bases, the J end by 0 bases, with 11 bases between. DNA of the CDR3: TGTGCCACCAGCAGAGAATATAGTGGGGCAACTAATGAAAAACTGTTTTTT. Its translation: CATSREYSGATNEKLFF.

This clonotype has a count of ten or more. The chain uses TRBV10-1 and TRBJ1-5; possibly TRBD1 for D (5 bases). Germline V lookup: CDR1 WNHNN, CDR2 SYGVQD (reference sequence). This CDR3 has 12 residues. The V gene lost 3 bases and the J gene lost 9 bases, with 9 bases spanning the gap. For the CDR3, the DNA is TGCGCCAGCAGTGACGGGGGTGCGCCCCAGCATTTT. Protein: CASSDGGAPQHF.

V and J are TRBV19 and TRBJ1-1; D is unclear. Germline-derived CDR1 and CDR2 are LNHDA and SQIVND (reference sequence). This CDR3 contains 10 residues. Trimming left V 6 bases short and J 6 bases short, with 5 bases between. Here the CDR3 DNA reads TGTGCCAGTAGAGGACCTGAAGCTTTCTTT. The encoded protein is CASRGPEAFF.

This chain links TRBV25-1 with TRBJ2-1; TRBD2 agrees at 10 bases. Germline-derived CDR1 and CDR2 are MGHDK and SYGVNS. The CDR3 loop spans 14 amino acids. The trim removed 2 bases at V and 8 bases at J, leaving 3 bases unmatched. The CDR3 sequence: CASSELAGVDEQFF. The CDR3 region has the DNA TGTGCCAGCAGTGAACTAGCGGGGGTCGATGAGCAGTTCTTC.

This clonotype occurred many times. The V call is TRBV11-2, the J call TRBJ2-2; no firm D call. Germline CDR1 reads SGHAT; CDR2 reads FQNNGV. This CDR3 has 14 amino acids. V was trimmed by 1 base and J by 1 base, leaving 4 bases between them. The chain's CDR3 is CASSLGVNTGELFF. The DNA for the CDR3 is TGTGCCAGCAGCTTAGGAGTGAACACCGGGGAGCTGTTTTTT.

V and J are TRBV25-1 and TRBJ2-3; unclear D gene. The CDR3 covers 14 residues. The germline V and J ends were trimmed by 4 bases and 3 bases, with 11 bases remaining between them. The germline V gene encodes CDR1 MGHDK and CDR2 SYGVNS. CDR3 sequence reads: CASSGNRQTDTQYF. The CDR3 region has the DNA TGTGCCAGCAGTGGAAATCGCCAGACAGATACGCAGTATTTT. The full variable domain, its missing parts supplied by reference TRBV25-1 and TRBJ2-3, is EADIYQTPRYLVIGTGKKITLECSQTMGHDKMYWYQQDPGMELHLIHYSYGVNSTEKGDLSSESTVSRIRTEHFPLTLESARPSHTSQYLCASSGNRQTDTQYFGPGTRLTVL.

The chain links TRBV7-3 to TRBJ2-7, with D hard to call. The CDR3 is made up of 13 amino acids. The V and J ends lost 3 bases and 1 base respectively, with 7 bases between them. In germline, CDR1 is SGHTA, CDR2 FQGTGA. The CDR3 sequence is CASSFARSYEQYF. Written as DNA, the CDR3 is TGTGCCAGCAGCTTTGCGCGGTCCTACGAGCAGTACTTC. Combining the CDR3 with reference TRBV7-3 and TRBJ2-7 gives the whole variable domain GAGVSQTPSNKVTEKGKYVELRCDPISGHTALYWYRQSLGQGPEFLIYFQGTGAADDSGLPNDRFFAVRPEGSVSTLKIQRTERGDSAVYLCASSFARSYEQYFGPGTRLTVT.

This rearrangement joins TRBV19 to TRBJ2-7, with D perhaps TRBD1 (7 bases). Germline assignment: CDR1 LNHDA and CDR2 SQIVND (reference sequence). With 6 bases removed from V and 2 bases from J, the gap between germline ends came to 17 bases. The CDR3 spans 15 residues. In nucleotides, the CDR3 is TGTGCCAGTAGCCGCACAGGGGACTCTGCCTACGAGCAGTACTTC. Translating it yields CASSRTGDSAYEQYF.

The rearrangement uses TRBV20-1 and TRBJ2-5, with D tentatively TRBD2 (6 bases). The CDR3 length is 17 residues. Trimming left V 3 bases short and J 5 bases short, with 25 bases between. The germline V gene encodes CDR1 DFQATT and CDR2 SNEGSKA (reference sequence). CDR3 nucleotide sequence: TGCAGTGCTAGCGTGACGGGGGAATACACCGGGGAGGAGACCCAGTACTTC. This sequence encodes CSASVTGEYTGEETQYF.